This TCR beta chain is from a study of blood T cell repertoires in COVID-19. Study-wide context: Spain, Italy and the United States supplied samples that represented acute and convalescent COVID-19.

Original processing notes: Amplification from reference gene primers served as the basis for estimated nucleated cell counts. Clones were sequenced by immunoSEQ multiplex PCR, and TCRdb holds only the in-frame ones, with some missing. V, J and clone size reflect that table, while D and trimming were determined from the DNA. The sample consists of 200,000 to 250,000 clones, about 85% of them appearing once. Everyone who took part was roughly 18 to 90 years old, and they came from about two dozen US areas. CDR3 length equals 14 residues. From germline, CDR1 is ENHRY and CDR2 SYGVKD. V was pared by 6 bases and J by 6 bases, with 2 bases of the junction left unmatched.

The chain employs TRBV10-3 and TRBJ2-3; 14 nucleotides agree with TRBD2. Source material: PBMCs or T cells enriched from blood (not recorded which). The TCR comes from a man aged 25 to 45 who had recovered from COVID-19. The CDR3 reads CAIRGLAGGDTQYF. The CDR3 nucleotides are TGTGCCATCAGAGGACTAGCGGGAGGCGATACGCAGTATTTT.